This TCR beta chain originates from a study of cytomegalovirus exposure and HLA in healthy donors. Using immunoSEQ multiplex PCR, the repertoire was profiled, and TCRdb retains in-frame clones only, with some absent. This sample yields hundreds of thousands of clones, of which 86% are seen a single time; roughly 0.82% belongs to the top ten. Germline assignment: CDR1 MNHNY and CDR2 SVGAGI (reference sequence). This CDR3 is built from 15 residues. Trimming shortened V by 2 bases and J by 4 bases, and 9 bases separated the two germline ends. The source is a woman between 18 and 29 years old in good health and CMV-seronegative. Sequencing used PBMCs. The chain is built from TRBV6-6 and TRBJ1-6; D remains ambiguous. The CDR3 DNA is TGTGCCAGCAGTTACGTTTCAGCGTATAATTCACCCCTCCACTTT. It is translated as CASSYVSAYNSPLHF.